The 4 T cell receptor beta chains reported below all come from one sample, sequenced in a study of patients and donors after allogeneic stem cell transplantation. MiXCR, run by TCRdb on the RT-PCR reads, gives a single entry per CDR3 protein. The sample lists roughly 150,000 distinct CDR3 sequences, 24% occurring once. The sequenced sample consisted of blood, either unsorted or a sorted T cell fraction (not recorded which). These receptors came from a human donor who was either an allogeneic HSCT recipient or a stem cell or donor lymphocyte infusion donor (not recorded which). It is not recorded whose cells these are; they may come from a transplant donor.

The chain employs TRBV10-2 and TRBJ2-3; 8 nucleotides line up with TRBD2. Germline V gene data show CDR1 as WSHSY and CDR2 as SAAADI. J lost 7 bases, V lost 3 bases, and 6 bases had no gene match. This CDR3 region has 14 residues. For the CDR3, the DNA is TGCGCCAGCAGTGAATCGGGGGGGCGATATACGCAGTATTTT. Its protein is CASSESGGRYTQYF.

The chain has TRBV5-5 and TRBJ1-2; D not resolved. V was cut by 1 base and J by 8 bases, with 21 bases left in between. The CDR3 loop spans 16 amino acids. Germline CDR1 and CDR2: SGHKS and YYEKEE (reference sequence). CDR3 region: CASSLFAVDETHGYTF. The DNA of the CDR3 is TGTGCCAGCAGCTTGTTTGCCGTAGACGAGACCCACGGCTACACCTTC.

CDR3 nucleotides: TGTGCCAGCAGCTTGAAAACGGGCTACGAGCAGTACTTC. Protein: CASSLKTGYEQYF. The chain uses TRBV5-5 and TRBJ2-7, with D unclear. The V gene's germline CDR1 is SGHKS and CDR2 YYEKEE (reference sequence). This CDR3 comprises 13 residues. Trimming pared 1 base from V and 3 bases from J, leaving 8 bases between.

This chain uses TRBV12-3 or TRBV12-4 with TRBJ2-1; 16 bases are a match to TRBD2. This CDR3 has 19 residues. Trimming took 0 bases from V and 5 from J; bases not matched to a gene: 7. In DNA form, the CDR3 reads TGTGCCAGCAGTTTAGCGGGACTAGCGGGAGGGCCGAGGAACAATGAGCAGTTCTTC. As protein: CASSLAGLAGGPRNNEQFF.